The 5 T cell receptor beta chains below all came from one sample that was sequenced in a study of cytotoxic CD8 clonotypes in ibrutinib-treated CLL. Generated by immunoSEQ multiplex PCR, the TCRdb table keeps only in-frame clones and is missing some. The sample holds roughly 200,000 clones; approximately 72% are singletons and the top ten take under 15%. Sequencing used PBMCs, obtained after 24 months of ibrutinib treatment. All receptors come from a human donor with chronic lymphocytic leukemia.

This chain uses TRBV18 with TRBJ2-2; 7 bases line up with TRBD2. The CDR3 runs 15 residues. Germline-derived CDR1 and CDR2 are KGHSH and LQKENI. Unmatched junction bases numbered 5, after V lost 2 bases and J lost 5 bases. The CDR3 nucleotides read TGTGCCAGCTCACCAGCCAGCGGGACTACCGGGGAGCTGTTTTTT. Protein sequence: CASSPASGTTGELFF.

The chain carries TRBV30 and TRBJ2-1, with TRBD2 matching over 9 bases. The V gene end was trimmed by 4 bases and the J gene end by 9 bases; junction bases not matched to a gene: 4. CDR3 length: 12 residues. Germline CDR1 GTSNPN, CDR2 SVGIG (reference sequence). The CDR3 here is CAWTSGISEQFF. CDR3 bases: TGTGCCTGGACTAGCGGGATTTCTGAGCAGTTCTTC.

This clone has only a few counts. The chain employs TRBV30 and TRBJ2-5; 11 bases line up with TRBD1. The CDR3 length is 13 residues. V shed 3 bases, J shed 4 bases, and the junction held 1 base outside the gene matches. The germline V gene encodes CDR1 GTSNPN and CDR2 SVGIG (reference sequence). The DNA for the CDR3 is TGTGCCTGGAGGGACAGGGGGCCAGAGACCCAGTACTTC. This translates into CAWRDRGPETQYF.

This chain uses TRBV5-1 with TRBJ2-1; weak D call: TRBD2 (6 bases). Trimming took off 4 bases at V and 2 bases at J, with 16 bases between the two ends. Per the germline V gene, CDR1 is SGHRS and CDR2 is YFSETQ. This CDR3 is built from 16 residues. CDR3 loop: CASSPGVWGAYNEQFF. The DNA of the CDR3 is TGCGCCAGCAGCCCGGGGGTCTGGGGAGCCTACAATGAGCAGTTCTTC.

The genes are TRBV30 and TRBJ2-5; perhaps TRBD2 as D (5 bases). The CDR3 runs to 13 residues. Trimming left V 1 base short and J 5 bases short, with 11 bases between. The V gene's germline CDR1 is GTSNPN and CDR2 SVGIG (reference sequence). The CDR3 DNA reads as TGTGCCTGGAGTGGAGGGTTAATGGAGACCCAGTACTTC. Its translation is CAWSGGLMETQYF.